This T cell receptor beta chain appears in the sequencing data of a study of monozygotic twins with inflammatory bowel disease. For each CDR3 protein, TCRdb gives one entry from its re-call of the 5' RACE reads, without DNA. Its clone listing holds about 380,000 distinct CDR3 sequences. The sequencing input was blood. This TCR came from a human donor with ulcerative colitis or Crohn's disease, or a healthy co-twin of an affected twin (not recorded which).

The CDR3 sequence is CASSVRPANEKLFF. This sequence joins TRBV28 and TRBJ1-4. Germline-derived CDR1 and CDR2 are MDHEN and SYDVKM. The CDR3 is 14 residues long.